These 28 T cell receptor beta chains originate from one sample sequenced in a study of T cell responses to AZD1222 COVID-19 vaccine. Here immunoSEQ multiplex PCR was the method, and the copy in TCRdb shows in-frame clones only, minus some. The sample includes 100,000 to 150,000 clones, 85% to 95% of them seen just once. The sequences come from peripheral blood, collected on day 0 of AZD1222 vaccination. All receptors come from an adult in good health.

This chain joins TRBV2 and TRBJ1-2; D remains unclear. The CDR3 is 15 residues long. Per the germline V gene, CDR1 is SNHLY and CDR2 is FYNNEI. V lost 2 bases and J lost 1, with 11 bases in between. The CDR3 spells CASSEFVGRNYGYTF. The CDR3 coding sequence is TGTGCCAGCAGTGAATTCGTAGGGCGTAACTATGGCTACACCTTC.

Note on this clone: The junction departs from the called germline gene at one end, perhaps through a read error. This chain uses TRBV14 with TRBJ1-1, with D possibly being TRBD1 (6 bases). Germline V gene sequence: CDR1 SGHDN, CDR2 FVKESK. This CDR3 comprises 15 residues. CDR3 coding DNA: TGTGCCAGCACCCAAATCAGGGGCCCGAACACTGAAGCTTTCTTT. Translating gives CASTQIRGPNTEAFF.

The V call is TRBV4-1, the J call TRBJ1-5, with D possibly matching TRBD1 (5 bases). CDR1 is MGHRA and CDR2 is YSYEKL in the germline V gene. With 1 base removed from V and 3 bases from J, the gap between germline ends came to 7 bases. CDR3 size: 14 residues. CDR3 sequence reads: CASSQGQINQPQHF. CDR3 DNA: TGCGCCAGCAGCCAAGGACAGATCAATCAGCCCCAGCATTTT.

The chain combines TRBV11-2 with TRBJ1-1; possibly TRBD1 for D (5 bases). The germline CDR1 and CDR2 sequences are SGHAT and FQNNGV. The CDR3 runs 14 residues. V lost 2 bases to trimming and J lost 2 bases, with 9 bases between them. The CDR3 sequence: CASSLIDSNTEAFF. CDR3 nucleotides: TGTGCCAGCAGCTTAATCGACAGTAACACTGAAGCTTTCTTT.

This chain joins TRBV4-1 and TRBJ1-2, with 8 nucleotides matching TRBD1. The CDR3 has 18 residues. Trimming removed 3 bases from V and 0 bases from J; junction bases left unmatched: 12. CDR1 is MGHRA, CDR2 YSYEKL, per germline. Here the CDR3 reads CASSQEQYGTGANYGYTF. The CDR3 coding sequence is TGCGCCAGCAGCCAGGAACAGTACGGGACAGGAGCTAACTATGGCTACACCTTC.

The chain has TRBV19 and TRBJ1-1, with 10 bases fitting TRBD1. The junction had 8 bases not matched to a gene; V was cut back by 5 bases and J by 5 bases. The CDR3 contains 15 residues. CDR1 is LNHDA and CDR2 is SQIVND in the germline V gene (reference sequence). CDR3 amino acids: CASSAGDRGLTEAFF. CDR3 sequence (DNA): TGTGCCAGTAGTGCTGGGGACAGGGGCCTAACTGAAGCTTTCTTT.

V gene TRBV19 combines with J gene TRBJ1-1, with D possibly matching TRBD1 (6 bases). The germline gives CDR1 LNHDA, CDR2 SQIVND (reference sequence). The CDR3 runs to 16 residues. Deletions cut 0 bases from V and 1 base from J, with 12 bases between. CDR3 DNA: TGTGCCAGTAGTATAGACCAGGGGCTGGGGAACACTGAAGCTTTCTTT. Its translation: CASSIDQGLGNTEAFF. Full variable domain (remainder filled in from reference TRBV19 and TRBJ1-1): DGGITQSPKYLFRKEGQNVTLSCEQNLNHDAMYWYRQDPGQGLRLIYYSQIVNDFQKGDIAEGYSVSREKKESFPLTVTSAQKNPTAFYLCASSIDQGLGNTEAFFGQGTRLTVV.

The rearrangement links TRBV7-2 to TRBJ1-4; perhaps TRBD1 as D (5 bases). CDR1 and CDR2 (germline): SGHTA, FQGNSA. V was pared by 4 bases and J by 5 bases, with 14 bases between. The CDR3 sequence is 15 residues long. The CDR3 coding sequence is TGTGCCAGCAGCTGGGCTGCCCGGGACAATGAAAAACTGTTTTTT. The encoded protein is CASSWAARDNEKLFF. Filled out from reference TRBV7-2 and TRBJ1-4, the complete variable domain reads GAGVSQSPSNKVTEKGKDVELRCDPISGHTALYWYRQSLGQGLEFLIYFQGNSAPDKSGLPSDRFSAERTGGSVSTLTIQRTQQEDSAVYLCASSWAARDNEKLFFGSGTQLSVL.

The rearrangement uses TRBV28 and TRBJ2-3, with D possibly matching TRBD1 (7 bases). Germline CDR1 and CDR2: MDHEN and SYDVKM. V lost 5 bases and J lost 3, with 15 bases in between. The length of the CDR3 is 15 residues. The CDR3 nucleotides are TGTGCCAGCAGTCATAAACAGGGGAGGACAGATACGCAGTATTTT. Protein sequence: CASSHKQGRTDTQYF.

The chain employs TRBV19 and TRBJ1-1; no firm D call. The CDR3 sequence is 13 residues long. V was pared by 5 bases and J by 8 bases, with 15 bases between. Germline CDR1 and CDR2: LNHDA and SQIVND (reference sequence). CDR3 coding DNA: TGTGCCAGTAGTCGAGCGGGCACATGGGAAGCTTTCTTT. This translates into CASSRAGTWEAFF.

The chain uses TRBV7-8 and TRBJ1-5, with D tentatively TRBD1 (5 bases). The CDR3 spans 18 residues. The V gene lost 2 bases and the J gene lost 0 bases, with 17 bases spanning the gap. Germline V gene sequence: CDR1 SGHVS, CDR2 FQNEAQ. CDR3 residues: CASSLIGAGGNSNQPQHF. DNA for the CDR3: TGTGCCAGCAGCTTAATCGGGGCGGGGGGGAATAGCAATCAGCCCCAGCATTTT.

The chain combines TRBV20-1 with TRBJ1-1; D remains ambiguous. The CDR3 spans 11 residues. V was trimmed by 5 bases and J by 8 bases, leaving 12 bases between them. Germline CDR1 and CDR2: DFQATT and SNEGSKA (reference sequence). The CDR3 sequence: CSAPRPPEAFF. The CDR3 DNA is TGCAGTGCTCCCCGACCCCCCGAAGCTTTCTTT.

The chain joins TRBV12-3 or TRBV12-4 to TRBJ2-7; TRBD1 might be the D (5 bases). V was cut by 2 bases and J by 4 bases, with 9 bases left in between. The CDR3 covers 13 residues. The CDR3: CASSLQGSYEQYF. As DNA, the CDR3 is TGTGCCAGCAGTTTACAGGGATCATACGAGCAGTACTTC.

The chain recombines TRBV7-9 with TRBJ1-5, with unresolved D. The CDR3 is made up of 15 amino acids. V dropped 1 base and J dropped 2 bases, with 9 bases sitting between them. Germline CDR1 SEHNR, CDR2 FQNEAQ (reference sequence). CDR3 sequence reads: CASSLGPGRNQPQHF. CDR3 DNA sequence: TGTGCCAGCAGCTTAGGCCCGGGTCGCAATCAGCCCCAGCATTTT.

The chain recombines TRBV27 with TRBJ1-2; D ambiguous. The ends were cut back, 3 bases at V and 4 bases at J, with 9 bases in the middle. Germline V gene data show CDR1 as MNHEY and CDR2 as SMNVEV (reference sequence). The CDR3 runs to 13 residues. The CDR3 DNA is TGTGCCAGCAGTTTCGGAAGTGCCTATGGCTACACCTTC. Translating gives CASSFGSAYGYTF.

CDR3 protein: CARTTQGSQHF. DNA of the CDR3: TGTGCCAGAACCACACAGGGCTCCCAGCATTTT. The chain has TRBV5-3 and TRBJ1-5; possible D gene TRBD1, 6 bases. TRBV5-3 is designated an ORF whose function remains uncertain. Between the trimmed V and J ends, which lost 6 bases and 11 bases, there was a span of 12 bases. This CDR3 contains 11 residues.

For the CDR3, the DNA is TGTGCCAGCAGCAATAGCGCAGGTCGAGCCTACGAGCAGTACTTC. This sequence encodes CASSNSAGRAYEQYF. This chain joins TRBV21-1 and TRBJ2-7; whether TRBD2, the table's D call, matches the DNA was not checked. TRBV21-1 is a documented pseudogene. This CDR3 is built from 15 residues.

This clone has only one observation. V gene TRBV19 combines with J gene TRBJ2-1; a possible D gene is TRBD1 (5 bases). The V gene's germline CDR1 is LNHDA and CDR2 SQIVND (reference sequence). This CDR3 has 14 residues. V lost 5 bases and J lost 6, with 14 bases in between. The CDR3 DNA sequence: TGTGCCAGTAGTGCGACCAGGGTAATCAATGAGCAGTTCTTC. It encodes CASSATRVINEQFF.

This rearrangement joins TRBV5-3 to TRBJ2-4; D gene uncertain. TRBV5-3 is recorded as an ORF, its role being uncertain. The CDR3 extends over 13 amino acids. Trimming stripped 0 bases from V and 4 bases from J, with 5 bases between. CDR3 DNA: TGTGCCAGAAGCTTGGGTAGGAAAAACATTCAGTACTTC. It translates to CARSLGRKNIQYF.

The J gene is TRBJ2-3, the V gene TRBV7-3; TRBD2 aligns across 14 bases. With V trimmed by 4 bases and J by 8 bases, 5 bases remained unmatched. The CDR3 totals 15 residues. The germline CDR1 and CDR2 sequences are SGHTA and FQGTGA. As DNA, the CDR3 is TGTGCCAGCAGCTCCTCGGGACTAGCGGGGGCTACGCAGTATTTT. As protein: CASSSSGLAGATQYF.

In DNA, the CDR3 is TGTGCCAGCAGTGATGGATGGAACAGTCGGACTCGGGAGCAGTACTTC. This sequence encodes CASSDGWNSRTREQYF. The chain joins TRBV6-1 to TRBJ2-7; D is possibly TRBD2 (5 bases). This CDR3 is 16 amino acids long. V was shortened by 3 bases and J by 7 bases, with 22 bases between the two germline ends. Per the germline V gene, CDR1 is MNHNS and CDR2 is SASEGT.

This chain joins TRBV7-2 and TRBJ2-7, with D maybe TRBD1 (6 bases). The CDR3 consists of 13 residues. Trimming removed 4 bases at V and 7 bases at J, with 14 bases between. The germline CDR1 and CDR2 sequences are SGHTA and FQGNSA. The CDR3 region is CASSSNRVGEQYF. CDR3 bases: TGTGCCAGCAGCTCTAACAGGGTTGGGGAGCAGTACTTC.

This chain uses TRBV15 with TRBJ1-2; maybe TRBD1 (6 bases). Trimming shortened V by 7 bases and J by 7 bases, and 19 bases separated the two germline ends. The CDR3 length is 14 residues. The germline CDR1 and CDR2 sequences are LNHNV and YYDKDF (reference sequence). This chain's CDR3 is CATTSGAGDGGYTF. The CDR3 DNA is TGTGCCACCACTTCCGGGGCAGGGGACGGTGGCTACACCTTC. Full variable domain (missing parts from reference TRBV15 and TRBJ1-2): DAMVIQNPRYQVTQFGKPVTLSCSQTLNHNVMYWYQQKSSQAPKLLFHYYDKDFNNEADTPDNFQSRRPNTSFCFLDIRSPGLGDTAMYLCATTSGAGDGGYTFGSGTRLTVV.

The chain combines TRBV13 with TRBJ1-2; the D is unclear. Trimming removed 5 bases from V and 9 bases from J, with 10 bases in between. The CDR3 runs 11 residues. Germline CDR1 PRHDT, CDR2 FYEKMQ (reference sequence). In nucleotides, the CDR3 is TGTGCCAGCAGCGGTGAACTTAGCTACACCTTC. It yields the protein CASSGELSYTF.

The CDR3 here is CASSLGSGYTF. For the CDR3, the DNA is TGTGCCAGCAGTTTAGGAAGCGGCTACACCTTC. This sequence joins TRBV12-3 or TRBV12-4 and TRBJ1-2; D ambiguous. Trimming stripped 1 base from V and 8 bases from J, with 5 bases between. The length of the CDR3 is 11 residues.

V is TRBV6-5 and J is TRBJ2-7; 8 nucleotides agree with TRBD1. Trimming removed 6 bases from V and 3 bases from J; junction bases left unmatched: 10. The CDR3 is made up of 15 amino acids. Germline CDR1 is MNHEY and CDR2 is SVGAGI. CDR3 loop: CASRTSGTGNYEQYF. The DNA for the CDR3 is TGTGCCAGCAGGACTTCCGGGACAGGTAACTACGAGCAGTACTTC.

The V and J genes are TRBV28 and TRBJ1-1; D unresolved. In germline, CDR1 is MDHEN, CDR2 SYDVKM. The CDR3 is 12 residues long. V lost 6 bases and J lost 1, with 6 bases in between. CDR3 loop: CASRTTNTEAFF. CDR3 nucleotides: TGTGCCAGCAGGACAACGAACACTGAAGCTTTCTTT.

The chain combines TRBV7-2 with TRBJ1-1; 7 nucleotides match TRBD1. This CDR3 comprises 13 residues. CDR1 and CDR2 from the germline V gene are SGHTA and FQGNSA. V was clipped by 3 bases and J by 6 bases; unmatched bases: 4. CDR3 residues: CASSLVQGAEAFF. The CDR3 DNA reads TGTGCCAGCAGCTTGGTCCAGGGGGCTGAAGCTTTCTTT.